Below are 17 T cell receptor beta chains sequenced from a single sample in a study of cytomegalovirus exposure and HLA in healthy donors. The data were produced by immunoSEQ multiplex PCR, yet TCRdb's version contains in-frame clones alone and is incomplete. Here the sample spans 200,000 or so clones, about 80% being singletons. Input material: PBMCs. Receptors were obtained from a man aged 18 to 30 in good health and CMV-seropositive.

This sequence joins TRBV7-2 and TRBJ2-1; D gene unclear. This CDR3 contains 11 residues. Germline V CDR1 and CDR2: SGHTA, FQGNSA. V lost 2 bases to trimming and J lost 7 bases, with 3 bases between them. The CDR3 DNA sequence: TGTGCCAGCAGCTTACAGAATGAGCAGTTCTTC. The encoded protein is CASSLQNEQFF.

This clone came up a few times. This chain connects TRBV19 to TRBJ2-7; D is unclear. The CDR3 is 12 residues long. Germline V gene sequence: CDR1 LNHDA, CDR2 SQIVND (reference sequence). V lost 7 bases to trimming and J lost 3 bases, with 10 bases between them. The CDR3 DNA reads as TGTGCCAGTATAAGGCGGATCTACGAGCAGTACTTC. Residues: CASIRRIYEQYF.

The chain is built from TRBV18 and TRBJ2-1; 7 bases are shared with TRBD2. Trimming took 1 base from V and 4 from J; bases not matched to a gene: 13. Germline CDR1 is KGHSH and CDR2 is LQKENI. This CDR3 is 18 amino acids long. The chain's CDR3 is CASSPRPPLAALYNEQFF. CDR3 sequence (DNA): TGTGCCAGCTCACCACGGCCCCCGCTAGCGGCCCTGTACAATGAGCAGTTCTTC.

This sequence joins TRBV11-2 and TRBJ1-2; possibly TRBD1 for D (6 bases). V dropped 5 bases and J dropped 8 bases, with 15 bases sitting between them. There are 13 residues in the CDR3. Germline-derived CDR1 and CDR2 are SGHAT and FQNNGV. CDR3 amino acids: CASSRGGAEGYTF. CDR3 nucleotide sequence: TGTGCCAGCAGCCGGGGGGGGGCAGAAGGCTACACCTTC.

J is TRBJ2-3 and V is TRBV5-1; D is undetermined. The V end lost 0 bases, the J end lost 1 base, and 12 bases lay between the germline ends. Germline lookup yields CDR1 SGHRS and CDR2 YFSETQ. The CDR3 contains 16 residues. The CDR3 loop is CASSLEARPGTDTQYF. CDR3 sequence (DNA): TGCGCCAGCAGCTTGGAGGCCAGGCCGGGCACAGATACGCAGTATTTT.

J is TRBJ1-5 and V is TRBV7-9; 7 bases fit TRBD1. V was clipped by 1 base and J by 9 bases; unmatched bases: 6. The CDR3 extends over 14 amino acids. CDR1 is SEHNR and CDR2 is FQNEAQ in the germline V gene (reference sequence). The CDR3, as DNA: TGTGCCAGCAGCTTAGGACAGGGCGGAGGGCCCCAGCATTTT. Amino acid sequence: CASSLGQGGGPQHF.

The V gene is TRBV7-3, the J gene TRBJ2-1; tentatively, D is TRBD2 (6 bases). Trimming stripped 10 bases from V and 0 bases from J, with 16 bases between. CDR3 length equals 15 residues. CDR1 is SGHTA and CDR2 is FQGTGA in the germline V gene. CDR3 coding DNA: TGTGCCAACGCGACTAGAAAGAGCTCCTACAATGAGCAGTTCTTC. This translates into CANATRKSSYNEQFF. Full variable domain (missing parts from reference TRBV7-3 and TRBJ2-1): GAGVSQTPSNKVTEKGKYVELRCDPISGHTALYWYRQSLGQGPEFLIYFQGTGAADDSGLPNDRFFAVRPEGSVSTLKIQRTERGDSAVYLCANATRKSSYNEQFFGPGTRLTVL.

The chain combines TRBV30 with TRBJ2-5; unclear D gene. The CDR3 is 14 amino acids. The V end lost 0 bases, the J end lost 7 bases, and 15 bases lay between the germline ends. Germline lookup yields CDR1 GTSNPN and CDR2 SVGIG (reference sequence). CDR3 sequence reads: CAWSVFRAPGTQYF. In nucleotides, the CDR3 is TGTGCCTGGAGTGTATTTAGAGCCCCGGGGACCCAGTACTTC.

The DNA for the CDR3 is TGTGCCAGCAGCGGGACTAGCGTCTCCTACGAGCAGTACTTC. Protein: CASSGTSVSYEQYF. The chain carries TRBV9 and TRBJ2-7, with TRBD2 identical over 9 bases. Germline lookup yields CDR1 SGDLS and CDR2 YYNGEE. J gave up 0 bases and V 3 bases, and 1 base lay outside the gene matches. The CDR3 is made up of 14 amino acids.

V is TRBV28 and J is TRBJ2-7, with D perhaps TRBD2 (6 bases). Germline V gene data show CDR1 as MDHEN and CDR2 as SYDVKM. V was cut by 7 bases and J by 0 bases, with 13 bases left in between. CDR3 size: 14 residues. In DNA form, the CDR3 reads TGTGCCAGCAAACGGGGGAGTTCCTCCTACGAGCAGTACTTC. It is translated as CASKRGSSSYEQYF.

The chain has TRBV5-1 and TRBJ2-1; perhaps TRBD2 as D (5 bases). The CDR3 length is 17 residues. Trimming took off 0 bases at V and 3 bases at J, with 16 bases between the two ends. Germline lookup yields CDR1 SGHRS and CDR2 YFSETQ. The CDR3 bases are TGCGCCAGCAGCTTGGAGGGTGATGTAGCGCTCTACAATGAGCAGTTCTTC. As protein: CASSLEGDVALYNEQFF.

The rearrangement uses TRBV5-1 and TRBJ2-7, with 10 bases matching TRBD1. CDR1 is SGHRS, CDR2 YFSETQ, per germline. J was trimmed by 6 bases and V by 4 bases; bases with no gene match: 7. The CDR3 loop spans 14 amino acids. The CDR3 DNA reads TGCGCCAGCAGCAGCGGACAGGGGGTGAGCGAGCAGTACTTC. Protein: CASSSGQGVSEQYF.

V and J are TRBV6-5 and TRBJ1-1; 10 bases map to TRBD1. This CDR3 has 13 residues. V was pared by 6 bases and J by 8 bases, with 6 bases of the junction left unmatched. Germline V gives CDR1 MNHEY, CDR2 SVGAGI. The CDR3 is CASSWDRGSEAFF. CDR3 in DNA: TGTGCCAGCAGCTGGGACAGGGGATCCGAAGCTTTCTTT.

This clone came up a few times. V and J are TRBV6-5 and TRBJ2-4, with D possibly matching TRBD1 (6 bases). Per the germline V gene, CDR1 is MNHEY and CDR2 is SVGAGI. V was pared by 5 bases and J by 4 bases, with 15 bases between. CDR3 length equals 15 residues. The CDR3 here is CASSPLRDTKNIQYF. The CDR3 DNA reads as TGTGCCAGCAGTCCGCTCCGGGACACGAAAAACATTCAGTACTTC.

V gene TRBV5-5 combines with J gene TRBJ2-7, with D possibly matching TRBD2 (6 bases). Per the germline V gene, CDR1 is SGHKS and CDR2 is YYEKEE (reference sequence). This CDR3 has 14 residues. V was cut by 4 bases and J by 6 bases, with 17 bases left in between. The CDR3 DNA reads TGTGCCAGCAGCAGGGGCGGTAGGGGACTCGAGCAGTACTTC. Protein product: CASSRGGRGLEQYF.

The V gene is TRBV19, the J gene TRBJ2-1; TRBD2 aligns across 9 bases. V lost 2 bases, J lost 3 bases, and 2 bases stayed unmatched. Germline CDR1 and CDR2: LNHDA and SQIVND (reference sequence). This CDR3 contains 15 residues. This CDR3 is CASSITSGFYNEQFF. The CDR3 DNA follows: TGTGCCAGTAGTATAACTAGCGGGTTCTACAATGAGCAGTTCTTC.

The chain carries TRBV28 and TRBJ1-5; TRBD1 aligns across 9 bases. J was trimmed by 4 bases and V by 6 bases; bases with no gene match: 4. This CDR3 comprises 14 residues. Looked up from germline, CDR1 is MDHEN and CDR2 is SYDVKM. CDR3 amino acids: CASRGTGNNQPQHF. CDR3 in DNA: TGTGCCAGCAGGGGGACAGGGAATAATCAGCCCCAGCATTTT.